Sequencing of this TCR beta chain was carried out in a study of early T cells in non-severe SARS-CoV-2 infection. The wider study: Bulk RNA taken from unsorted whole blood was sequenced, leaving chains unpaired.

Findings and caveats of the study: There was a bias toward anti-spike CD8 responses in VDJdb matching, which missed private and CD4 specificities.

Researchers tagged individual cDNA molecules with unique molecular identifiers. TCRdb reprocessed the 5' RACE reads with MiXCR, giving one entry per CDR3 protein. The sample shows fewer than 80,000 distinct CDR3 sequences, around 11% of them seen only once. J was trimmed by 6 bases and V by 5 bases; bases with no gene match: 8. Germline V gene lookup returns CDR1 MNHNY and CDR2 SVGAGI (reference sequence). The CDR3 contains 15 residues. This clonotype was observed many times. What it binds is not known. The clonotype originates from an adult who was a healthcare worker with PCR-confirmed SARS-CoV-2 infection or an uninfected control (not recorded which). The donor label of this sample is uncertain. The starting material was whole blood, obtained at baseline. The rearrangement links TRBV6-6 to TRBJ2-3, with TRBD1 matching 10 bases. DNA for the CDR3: TGTGCCAGCAGTGGCGGGACAGGGGCCGGGGATACGCAGTATTTT. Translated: CASSGGTGAGDTQYF.